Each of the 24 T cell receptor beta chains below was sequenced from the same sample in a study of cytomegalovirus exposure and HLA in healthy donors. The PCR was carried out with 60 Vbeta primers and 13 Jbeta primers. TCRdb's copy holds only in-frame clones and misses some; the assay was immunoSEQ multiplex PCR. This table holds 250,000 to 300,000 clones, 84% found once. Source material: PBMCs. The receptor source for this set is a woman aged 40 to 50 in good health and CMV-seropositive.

CDR3 in DNA: TGTGCCAGCAGCCAGGGGATCGCGGGAGGGAAGCACGAGCAGTACTTC. Protein sequence: CASSQGIAGGKHEQYF. J is TRBJ2-5 and V is TRBV4-2; 9 bases line up with TRBD2. The J call may be wrong; the DNA end is better matched by TRBJ2-7. CDR3 size: 16 residues. The germline V gene encodes CDR1 LGHNA and CDR2 YNFKEQ.

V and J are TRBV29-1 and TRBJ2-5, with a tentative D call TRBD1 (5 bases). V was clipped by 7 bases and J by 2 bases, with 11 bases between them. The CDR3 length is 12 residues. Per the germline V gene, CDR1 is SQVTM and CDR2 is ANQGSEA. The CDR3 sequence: CSDIDSQETQYF. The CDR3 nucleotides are TGCAGCGACATAGACAGTCAAGAGACCCAGTACTTC.

CDR3 amino acids: CASSQDFGRGYNSPLHF. DNA of the CDR3: TGCGCCAGCAGCCAAGATTTTGGCAGGGGATATAATTCACCCCTCCACTTT. The chain uses TRBV4-3 and TRBJ1-6, with D possibly matching TRBD1 (6 bases). V dropped 0 bases and J dropped 4 bases, with 13 bases sitting between them. The CDR3 covers 17 residues. In germline, CDR1 is LGHNA, CDR2 YSLEER.

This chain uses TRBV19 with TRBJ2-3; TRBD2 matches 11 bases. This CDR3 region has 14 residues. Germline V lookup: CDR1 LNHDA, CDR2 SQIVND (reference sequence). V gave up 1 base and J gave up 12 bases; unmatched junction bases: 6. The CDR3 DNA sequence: TGTGCCAGTAGTATAGGTCTAGCGGGAGGAGGTCAGTATTTT. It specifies CASSIGLAGGGQYF.

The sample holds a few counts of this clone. The CDR3 DNA is TGTGCCAGCAGTGAAGGGGGGGGCGACTATGGCTACACCTTC. This encodes CASSEGGGDYGYTF. V gene TRBV2 combines with J gene TRBJ1-2, with D perhaps TRBD1 (6 bases). Germline V gene lookup returns CDR1 SNHLY and CDR2 FYNNEI. The V and J ends lost 1 base and 3 bases respectively, with 9 bases between them. This CDR3 is 14 amino acids long. The full variable domain, rest sourced from reference TRBV2 and TRBJ1-2, is EPEVTQTPSHQVTQMGQEVILRCVPISNHLYFYWYRQILGQKVEFLVSFYNNEISEKSEIFDDQFSVERPDGSNFTLKIRSTKLEDSAMYFCASSEGGGDYGYTFGSGTRLTVV.

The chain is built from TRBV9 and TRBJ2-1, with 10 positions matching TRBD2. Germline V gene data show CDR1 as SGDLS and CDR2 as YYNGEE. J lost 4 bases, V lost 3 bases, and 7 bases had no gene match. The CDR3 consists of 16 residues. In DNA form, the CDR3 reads TGTGCCAGCAGCGCCCATGCAGCGGGAGGGTACAATGAGCAGTTCTTC. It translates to CASSAHAAGGYNEQFF.

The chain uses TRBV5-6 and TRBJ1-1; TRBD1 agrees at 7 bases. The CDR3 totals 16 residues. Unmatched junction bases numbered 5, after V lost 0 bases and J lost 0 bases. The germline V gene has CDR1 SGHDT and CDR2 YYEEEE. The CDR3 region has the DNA TGTGCCAGCAGCTTGGGAGGGACAGTAATGAACACTGAAGCTTTCTTT. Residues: CASSLGGTVMNTEAFF.

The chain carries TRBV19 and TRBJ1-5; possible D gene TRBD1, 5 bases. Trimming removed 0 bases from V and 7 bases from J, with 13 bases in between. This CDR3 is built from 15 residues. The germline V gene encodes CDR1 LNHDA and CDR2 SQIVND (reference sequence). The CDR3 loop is CASSIDRPGAQPQHF. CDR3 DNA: TGTGCCAGTAGTATAGATCGGCCTGGGGCCCAGCCCCAGCATTTT.

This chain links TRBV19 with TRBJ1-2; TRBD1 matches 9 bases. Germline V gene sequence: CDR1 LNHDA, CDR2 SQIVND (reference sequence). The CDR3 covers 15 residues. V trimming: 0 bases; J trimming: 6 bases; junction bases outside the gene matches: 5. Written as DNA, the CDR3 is TGTGCCAGTAGTATAGACGCCGGGACAGGGAATGGCTACACCTTC. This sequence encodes CASSIDAGTGNGYTF.

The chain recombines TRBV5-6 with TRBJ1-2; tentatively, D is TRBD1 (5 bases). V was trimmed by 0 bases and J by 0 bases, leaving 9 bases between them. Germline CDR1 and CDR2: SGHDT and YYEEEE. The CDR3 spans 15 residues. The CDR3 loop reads CASSLGRQTNYGYTF. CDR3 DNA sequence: TGTGCCAGCAGCTTGGGGAGACAGACTAACTATGGCTACACCTTC.

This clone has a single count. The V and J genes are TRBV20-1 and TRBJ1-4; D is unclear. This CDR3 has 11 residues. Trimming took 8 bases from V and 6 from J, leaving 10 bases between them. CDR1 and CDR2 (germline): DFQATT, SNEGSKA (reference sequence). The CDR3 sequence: CSLLAYEKLFF. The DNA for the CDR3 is TGCAGTCTTTTGGCTTATGAAAAACTGTTTTTT.

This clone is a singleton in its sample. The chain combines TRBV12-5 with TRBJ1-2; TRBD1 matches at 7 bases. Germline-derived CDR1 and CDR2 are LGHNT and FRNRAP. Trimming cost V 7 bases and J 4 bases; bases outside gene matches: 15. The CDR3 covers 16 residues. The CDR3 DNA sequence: TGTGCTAGTGTTTTCCCGGGACAGACCTTTTTCTATGGCTACACCTTC. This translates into CASVFPGQTFFYGYTF.

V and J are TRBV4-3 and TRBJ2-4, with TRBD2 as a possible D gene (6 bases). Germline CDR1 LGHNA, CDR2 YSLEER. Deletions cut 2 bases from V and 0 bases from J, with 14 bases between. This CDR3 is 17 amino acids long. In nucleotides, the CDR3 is TGCGCCAGCAGCCAAACTTTGGAGGGCCGAGCCAAAAACATTCAGTACTTC. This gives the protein CASSQTLEGRAKNIQYF.

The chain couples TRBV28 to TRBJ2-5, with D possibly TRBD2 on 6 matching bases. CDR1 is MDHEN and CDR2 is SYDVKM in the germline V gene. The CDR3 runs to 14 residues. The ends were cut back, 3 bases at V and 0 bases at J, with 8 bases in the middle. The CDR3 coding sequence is TGTGCCAGCAGTTTTGCGGGATACCAAGAGACCCAGTACTTC. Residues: CASSFAGYQETQYF.

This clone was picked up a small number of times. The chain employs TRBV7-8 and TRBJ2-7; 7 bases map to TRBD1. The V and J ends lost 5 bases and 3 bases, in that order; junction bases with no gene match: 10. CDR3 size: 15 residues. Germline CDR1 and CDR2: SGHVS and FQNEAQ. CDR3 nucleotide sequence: TGTGCCAGCAGCCATAGGGACAGTGTCTTCTACGAGCAGTACTTC. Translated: CASSHRDSVFYEQYF.

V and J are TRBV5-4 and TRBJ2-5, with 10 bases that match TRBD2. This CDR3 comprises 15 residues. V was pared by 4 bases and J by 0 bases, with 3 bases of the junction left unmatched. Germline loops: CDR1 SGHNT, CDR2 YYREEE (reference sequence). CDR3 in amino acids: CASSGTSADQETQYF. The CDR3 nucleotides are TGTGCCAGCAGCGGGACTAGCGCCGACCAAGAGACCCAGTACTTC.

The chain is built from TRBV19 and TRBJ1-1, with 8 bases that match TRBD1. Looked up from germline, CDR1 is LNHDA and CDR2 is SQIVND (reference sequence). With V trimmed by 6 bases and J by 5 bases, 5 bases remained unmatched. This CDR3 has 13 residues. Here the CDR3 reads CASRAGGWTEAFF. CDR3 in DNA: TGTGCCAGTAGGGCAGGGGGCTGGACTGAAGCTTTCTTT. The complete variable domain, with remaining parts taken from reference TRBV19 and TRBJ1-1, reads DGGITQSPKYLFRKEGQNVTLSCEQNLNHDAMYWYRQDPGQGLRLIYYSQIVNDFQKGDIAEGYSVSREKKESFPLTVTSAQKNPTAFYLCASRAGGWTEAFFGQGTRLTVV.

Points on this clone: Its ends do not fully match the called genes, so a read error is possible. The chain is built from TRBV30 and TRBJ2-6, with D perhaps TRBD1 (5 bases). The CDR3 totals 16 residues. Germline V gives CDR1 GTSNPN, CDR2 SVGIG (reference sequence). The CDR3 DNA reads TGTGCCTGGAGTGTCCCACCCGGCTCTGGGGCCAACGGCCTGACTTTC. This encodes CAWSVPPGSGANGLTF. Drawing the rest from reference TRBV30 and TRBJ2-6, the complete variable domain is SQTIHQWPATLVQPVGSPLSLECTVEGTSNPNLYWYRQAAGRGLQLLFYSVGIGQISSEVPQNLSASRPQDRQFILSSKKLLLSDSGFYLCAWSVPPGSGANGLTFGAGSRLTVL.

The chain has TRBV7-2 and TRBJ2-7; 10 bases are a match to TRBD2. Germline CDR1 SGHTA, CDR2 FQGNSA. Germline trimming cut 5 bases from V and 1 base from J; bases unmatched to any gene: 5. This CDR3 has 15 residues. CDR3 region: CASSETSGNSYEQYF. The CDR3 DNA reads TGTGCCAGCAGCGAAACTAGCGGGAATTCCTACGAGCAGTACTTC.

CDR3 loop: CASSDPGGFYEQYF. CDR3 DNA: TGTGCCAGCAGTGATCCAGGGGGATTCTACGAGCAGTACTTC. This chain links TRBV28 with TRBJ2-7, with 7 nucleotides matching TRBD1. CDR3 length: 14 amino acids. The V gene end was trimmed by 5 bases and the J gene end by 3 bases; junction bases not matched to a gene: 7. Germline V gene lookup returns CDR1 MDHEN and CDR2 SYDVKM.

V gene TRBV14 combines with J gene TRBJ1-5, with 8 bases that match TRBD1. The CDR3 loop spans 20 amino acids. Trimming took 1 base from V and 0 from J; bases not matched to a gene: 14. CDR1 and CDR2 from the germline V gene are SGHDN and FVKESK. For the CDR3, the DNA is TGTGCCAGCAGCCAAGGGCGGTTTCGGACAGGGCCTTATAGCAATCAGCCCCAGCATTTT. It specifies CASSQGRFRTGPYSNQPQHF.

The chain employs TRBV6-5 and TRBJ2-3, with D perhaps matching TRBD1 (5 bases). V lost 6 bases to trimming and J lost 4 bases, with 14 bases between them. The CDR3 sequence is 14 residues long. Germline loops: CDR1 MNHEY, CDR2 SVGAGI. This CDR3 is CASSLGQPPDTQYF. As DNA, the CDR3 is TGTGCCAGCAGCCTTGGACAACCCCCAGATACGCAGTATTTT.

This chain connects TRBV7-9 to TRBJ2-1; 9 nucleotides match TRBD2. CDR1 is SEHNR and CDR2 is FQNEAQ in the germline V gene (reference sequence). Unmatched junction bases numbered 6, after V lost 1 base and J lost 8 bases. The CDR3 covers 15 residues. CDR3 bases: TGTGCCAGCAGCTTAGTTGCTAGCGGGATAGATGAGCAGTTCTTC. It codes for CASSLVASGIDEQFF.

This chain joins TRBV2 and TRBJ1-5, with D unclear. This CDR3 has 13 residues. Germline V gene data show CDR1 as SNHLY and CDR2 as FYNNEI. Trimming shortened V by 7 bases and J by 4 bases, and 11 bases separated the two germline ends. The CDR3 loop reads CASTATVNQPQHF. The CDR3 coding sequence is TGTGCCAGCACCGCAACGGTGAATCAGCCCCAGCATTTT.